The 18 T cell receptor beta chains below come from one sample, sequenced in a study of blood T cell repertoires in COVID-19. Repertoires were generated with immunoSEQ multiplex PCR, while TCRdb's copy carries only in-frame clones and drops some. Of hundreds of thousands of clones listed, about 80% are singletons. Specimen: peripheral blood. All receptors derive from a man older than 75 with acute or convalescent COVID-19.

The chain joins TRBV6-6 to TRBJ2-4, with D maybe TRBD2 (6 bases). Trimming pared 2 bases from V and 3 bases from J, leaving 14 bases between. Germline-derived CDR1 and CDR2 are MNHNY and SVGAGI (reference sequence). The CDR3 has 16 residues. The CDR3 spells CASSYLTGDDKNIQYF. The CDR3 DNA follows: TGTGCCAGCAGTTACCTCACGGGGGACGACAAAAACATTCAGTACTTC.

The J gene is TRBJ1-2, the V gene TRBV5-1; 7 bases fit TRBD1. This CDR3 has 13 residues. Germline CDR1 SGHRS, CDR2 YFSETQ. V shed 5 bases, J shed 8 bases, and the junction held 9 bases outside the gene matches. CDR3 in amino acids: CASSQWDSRGYTF. The CDR3, as DNA: TGCGCCAGCAGTCAATGGGACAGCCGAGGCTACACCTTC. The variable domain in full, with the rest retrieved from reference TRBV5-1 and TRBJ1-2, is KAGVTQTPRYLIKTRGQQVTLSCSPISGHRSVSWYQQTPGQGLQFLFEYFSETQRNKGNFPGRFSGRQFSNSRSEMNVSTLELGDSALYLCASSQWDSRGYTFGSGTRLTVV.

This chain connects TRBV10-3 to TRBJ1-1, with D perhaps TRBD1 (5 bases). Germline values: CDR1 ENHRY, CDR2 SYGVKD. The ends were cut back, 6 bases at V and 1 base at J, with 9 bases in the middle. The CDR3 is made up of 13 amino acids. The CDR3 is CAIRTDTNTEAFF. In nucleotides, the CDR3 is TGTGCCATCAGGACAGACACGAACACTGAAGCTTTCTTT.

The rearrangement uses TRBV10-1 and TRBJ1-6, with D maybe TRBD1 (5 bases). V shed 2 bases and J shed 5 bases, with 7 bases lying between them. Germline V gene sequence: CDR1 WNHNN, CDR2 SYGVQD (reference sequence). The CDR3 is 14 residues long. The chain's CDR3 is CASSETGHNSPLHF. CDR3 nucleotides: TGCGCCAGCAGTGAGACAGGCCATAATTCACCCCTCCACTTT.

This clone was observed a single time. The CDR3 reads CASSLSGLSRAFF. DNA for the CDR3: TGCGCCAGCAGCTTGTCAGGGCTCAGTAGAGCTTTCTTT. V and J are TRBV5-1 and TRBJ1-1; tentatively, D is TRBD1 (5 bases). The CDR3 runs 13 residues. The germline V gene has CDR1 SGHRS and CDR2 YFSETQ. V was clipped by 1 base and J by 10 bases, with 14 bases between them.

This chain links TRBV5-1 with TRBJ2-7, with D possibly TRBD2 on 7 matching bases. The CDR3 sequence is 15 residues long. Per germline, CDR1 SGHRS and CDR2 YFSETQ. The V gene lost 4 bases and the J gene lost 6 bases, with 20 bases spanning the gap. CDR3 coding DNA: TGCGCCAGCAGCCCCTGGGCGGGGGCGCGATCCGAGCAGTACTTC. Residues: CASSPWAGARSEQYF.

V is TRBV5-5 and J is TRBJ1-5; no definite D call. V was cut by 0 bases and J by 7 bases, with 8 bases left in between. Germline CDR1 reads SGHKS; CDR2 reads YYEKEE (reference sequence). This CDR3 has 13 amino acids. The CDR3, as DNA: TGTGCCAGCAGCTTGGTGCCGCGGCAGCCCCAGCATTTT. Translated: CASSLVPRQPQHF.

The V call is TRBV9, the J call TRBJ2-5; 11 positions agree with TRBD2. With 4 bases clipped from V and 7 bases from J, the junction kept 12 bases outside the gene matches. The CDR3 sequence is 16 residues long. Germline assignment: CDR1 SGDLS and CDR2 YYNGEE. The CDR3 DNA reads as TGTGCCAGCAGCCCACAATTAGCGGGAGGGCTGAGGACCCAGTACTTC. Protein sequence: CASSPQLAGGLRTQYF.

This clone occurred a few times. The rearrangement links TRBV7-2 to TRBJ2-1; 7 bases agree with TRBD2. This CDR3 comprises 13 residues. Unmatched junction bases numbered 1, after V lost 8 bases and J lost 0 bases. Germline V CDR1 and CDR2: SGHTA, FQGNSA. The CDR3 loop reads CASGRASYNEQFF. Here the CDR3 DNA reads TGTGCCAGCGGGAGGGCCTCCTACAATGAGCAGTTCTTC.

The CDR3 DNA is TGTGCCAGCAGCGTAGTCACAGGGGGGCCCTACAATGAGCAGTTCTTC. Residues: CASSVVTGGPYNEQFF. The chain couples TRBV9 to TRBJ2-1, with 8 bases that match TRBD1. Per germline, CDR1 SGDLS and CDR2 YYNGEE. The CDR3 runs to 16 residues. V gave up 0 bases and J gave up 2 bases; unmatched junction bases: 4.

The chain is built from TRBV18 and TRBJ1-3; D is perhaps TRBD1 (5 bases). V was pared by 0 bases and J by 4 bases, with 10 bases between. This CDR3 comprises 15 residues. Germline V gene data show CDR1 as KGHSH and CDR2 as LQKENI. CDR3 sequence: CASSPPARAGNTIYF. CDR3 nucleotides: TGTGCCAGCTCACCACCGGCCAGGGCCGGAAACACCATATATTTT.

V and J are TRBV5-5 and TRBJ1-5; 8 bases align to TRBD1. The germline CDR1 and CDR2 sequences are SGHKS and YYEKEE (reference sequence). This CDR3 spans 16 amino acids. V lost 3 bases, J lost 6 bases, and 11 bases stayed unmatched. The DNA for the CDR3 is TGTGCCAGCAGCTGGACTCCAACAGGGGGAGGTCAGCCCCAGCATTTT. Protein product: CASSWTPTGGGQPQHF. The variable domain in full, completed from reference TRBV5-5 and TRBJ1-5, reads DAGVTQSPTHLIKTRGQQVTLRCSPISGHKSVSWYQQVLGQGPQFIFQYYEKEERGRGNFPDRFSARQFPNYSSELNVNALLLGDSALYLCASSWTPTGGGQPQHFGDGTRLSIL.

This clone was picked up one time. This chain uses TRBV7-8 with TRBJ2-7; TRBD1 agrees at 8 bases. This CDR3 is 16 amino acids long. The V and J ends lost 5 bases and 1 base, in that order; junction bases with no gene match: 10. Germline V CDR1 and CDR2: SGHVS, FQNEAQ. The CDR3 nucleotides are TGTGCCAGCAGCGCAACCCTCCGGGACAGGTCCTACGAGCAGTACTTC. As protein: CASSATLRDRSYEQYF.

J is TRBJ2-5 and V is TRBV4-1, with D maybe TRBD2 (6 bases). The CDR3 is made up of 15 amino acids. The germline V and J ends were trimmed by 4 bases and 4 bases, with 16 bases remaining between them. Germline V gives CDR1 MGHRA, CDR2 YSYEKL. The CDR3 DNA is TGCGCCAGCAGCCCCCTGGGACTTATGGGAGAGACCCAGTACTTC. It specifies CASSPLGLMGETQYF.

V gene TRBV6-1 combines with J gene TRBJ1-5, with D possibly being TRBD1 (6 bases). V gave up 0 bases and J gave up 4 bases, with 10 bases separating them. The CDR3 has 15 amino acids. Germline V gene lookup returns CDR1 MNHNS and CDR2 SASEGT. The DNA of the CDR3 is TGTGCCAGCAGTGAAGCGCCAACAGGGAATCAGCCCCAGCATTTT. It specifies CASSEAPTGNQPQHF.

This clone was picked up a small number of times. The V gene is TRBV6-2 or TRBV6-3, the J gene TRBJ1-2; 9 positions agree with TRBD1. The V segment lost 6 bases and the J segment 3 bases; nucleotides outside the gene matches: 11. CDR1 and CDR2 (germline): MNHEY, SVGEGT. CDR3 size: 16 residues. The CDR3 protein is CASSPTGTGHYYGYTF. CDR3 nucleotides: TGTGCCAGCAGCCCTACCGGGACAGGGCATTACTATGGCTACACCTTC.

The rearrangement joins TRBV7-9 to TRBJ1-4, with D perhaps matching TRBD1 (5 bases). Trimming left V 3 bases short and J 1 base short, with 6 bases between. This CDR3 contains 14 residues. In germline, CDR1 is SEHNR, CDR2 FQNEAQ (reference sequence). The CDR3 here is CASSLGGTNEKLFF. The DNA for the CDR3 is TGTGCCAGCAGCTTGGGGGGAACTAATGAAAAACTGTTTTTT.

The chain uses TRBV7-9 and TRBJ1-6; D perhaps matches TRBD1 (6 bases). The V gene's germline CDR1 is SEHNR and CDR2 FQNEAQ (reference sequence). The CDR3 covers 15 residues. V lost 6 bases to trimming and J lost 4 bases, with 13 bases between them. CDR3 DNA: TGTGCCAGCAGGCCCGGCCAGGGGTATAATTCACCCCTCCACTTT. Amino acid sequence: CASRPGQGYNSPLHF.